The 15 T cell receptor beta chains below were found in one sample sequenced in a study of vaccination and CD4 T cells after COVID-19. Documented time point: late sampling 161 to 241 days after vaccination in three convalescent patients. Treatment: roughly 11-day PBMC culture with coronavirus spike peptide pools or control peptides (ViraFEST assay). An Oncomine TCR Beta short-read assay was used to sequence the DNA from cultured CD4+ T cells. From the PCR reads, TCRdb called clonotypes with MiXCR, one entry per CDR3 protein. The profile covers tens of thousands of distinct CDR3 sequences, with approximately 38% appearing a single time and around 10% taken by the ten largest. What these receptors recognize is not known. The sample was CD4+ T cells from blood, cultured in vitro, taken about 7 months after SARS-CoV-2 vaccination. Every receptor here comes from a human donor who had recovered from COVID-19.

The rearrangement links TRBV2 to TRBJ1-2, with D perhaps matching TRBD1 (6 bases). This CDR3 has 14 amino acids. The germline V and J ends were trimmed by 3 bases and 0 bases, with 8 bases remaining between them. Germline loops: CDR1 SNHLY, CDR2 FYNNEI. The CDR3 DNA reads as TGTGCCAGCAGTGATAGACAGGCTAACTATGGCTACACCTTC. Its translation is CASSDRQANYGYTF.

The chain carries TRBV10-3 and TRBJ2-2; D gene uncertain. Trimming took 9 bases from V and 8 from J, leaving 16 bases between them. This CDR3 has 13 residues. Germline values: CDR1 ENHRY, CDR2 SYGVKD. As DNA, the CDR3 is TGTGCCATAACGGGCCCCGGGTTTGGGGAGCTGTTTTTT. Translated, it gives CAITGPGFGELFF.

The gene calls are TRBV4-1 and TRBJ2-3; D remains ambiguous. CDR1 and CDR2 (germline): MGHRA, YSYEKL. V was cut by 0 bases and J by 4 bases, with 2 bases left in between. This CDR3 comprises 12 residues. CDR3 nucleotide sequence: TGCGCCAGCAGCCAAGATTCAGATACGCAGTATTTT. It specifies CASSQDSDTQYF.

This clonotype appeared a few times. The V call is TRBV20-1, the J call TRBJ2-1; TRBD2 matches 7 bases. Trimming removed 3 bases from V and 2 bases from J; junction bases left unmatched: 4. Germline assignment: CDR1 DFQATT and CDR2 SNEGSKA (reference sequence). The CDR3 covers 14 residues. CDR3 region: CSARPGGAYNEQFF. DNA for the CDR3: TGCAGTGCTAGGCCGGGAGGAGCCTACAATGAGCAGTTCTTC.

The rearrangement uses TRBV10-3 and TRBJ1-1; D gene uncertain. CDR1 and CDR2 from the germline V gene are ENHRY and SYGVKD. V was cut by 7 bases and J by 9 bases, with 18 bases left in between. The CDR3 consists of 13 residues. The CDR3: CAITITIPGQAFF. CDR3 DNA sequence: TGTGCCATCACCATTACCATCCCGGGCCAAGCTTTCTTT.

By proportion, this clonotype is medium-sized (0.01 to 0.1%). The CDR3 here is CASSEGGEQYF. The CDR3 nucleotides read TGTGCCAGCAGTGAAGGGGGCGAGCAGTACTTC. The V gene is TRBV6-1, the J gene TRBJ2-7; D remains ambiguous. Trimming took 1 base from V and 6 from J, leaving 4 bases between them. Germline CDR1 and CDR2: MNHNS and SASEGT. The CDR3 runs to 11 residues.

The rearrangement uses TRBV6-2 or TRBV6-3 and TRBJ2-1; 11 bases align to TRBD2. The germline CDR1 and CDR2 sequences are MNHEY and SVGEGT. CDR3 length equals 14 residues. With 6 bases clipped from V and 5 bases from J, the junction kept 3 bases outside the gene matches. DNA for the CDR3: TGTGCCAGCAGCAGACTAGCGGGGAACAATGAGCAGTTCTTC. As protein: CASSRLAGNNEQFF.

This rearrangement joins TRBV10-1 to TRBJ2-1; D is possibly TRBD1 (5 bases). The CDR3 covers 15 residues. CDR1 is WNHNN, CDR2 SYGVQD, per germline (reference sequence). Deletions cut 3 bases from V and 2 bases from J, with 11 bases between. CDR3 region: CASSDMDTPYNEQFF. The CDR3 DNA reads as TGCGCCAGCAGTGATATGGACACACCCTACAATGAGCAGTTCTTC.

J is TRBJ2-6 and V is TRBV7-8; no definite D call. The CDR3 spans 18 residues. V gave up 1 base and J gave up 0 bases, with 13 bases separating them. Per the germline V gene, CDR1 is SGHVS and CDR2 is FQNEAQ. The CDR3 DNA reads TGTGCCAGCAGCTTAGTATCAAGCGTCGTCTCTGGGGCCAACGTCCTGACTTTC. Amino acids: CASSLVSSVVSGANVLTF. The full variable domain, in which reference TRBV7-8 and TRBJ2-6 provide the parts outside the CDR3, is GAGVSQSPRYKVAKRGQDVALRCDPISGHVSLFWYQQALGQGPEFLTYFQNEAQLDKSGLPSDRFFAERPEGSVSTLKIQRTQQEDSAVYLCASSLVSSVVSGANVLTFGAGSRLTVL.

The rearrangement joins TRBV6-5 to TRBJ2-3; 9 nucleotides agree with TRBD2. V shed 2 bases, J shed 2 bases, and the junction held 8 bases outside the gene matches. Per the germline V gene, CDR1 is MNHEY and CDR2 is SVGAGI. CDR3 length: 17 residues. The CDR3 DNA follows: TGTGCCAGCAGTTACCCTACTCTAGCGGGATACACAGATACGCAGTATTTT. Protein: CASSYPTLAGYTDTQYF.

This chain joins TRBV20-1 and TRBJ2-6; D gene ambiguous. The germline CDR1 and CDR2 sequences are DFQATT and SNEGSKA (reference sequence). This CDR3 comprises 11 residues. The V end was cut by 7 bases, the J end by 4 bases, with 5 bases between. CDR3 in DNA: TGCAGTGTGGAAGGGGCCAACGTCCTGACTTTC. Translation: CSVEGANVLTF.

A few counts support this clonotype. V and J are TRBV20-1 and TRBJ1-6, with 9 bases matching TRBD1. This CDR3 comprises 13 residues. Germline V CDR1 and CDR2: DFQATT, SNEGSKA (reference sequence). V lost 6 bases and J lost 9; bases outside the gene matches: 6. DNA for the CDR3: TGCAGTGCACCGGACAGGGGTCTTTCACCCCTCCACTTT. Translating gives CSAPDRGLSPLHF.

The J gene is TRBJ2-5, the V gene TRBV12-3 or TRBV12-4, with D unresolved. The V and J ends lost 4 bases and 5 bases respectively, with 14 bases between them. The CDR3 covers 14 residues. CDR3 sequence (DNA): TGTGCCAGCAGTTCACCACGATTGGGGGAGACCCAGTACTTC. It translates to CASSSPRLGETQYF.

This clonotype was counted a few times. The chain is built from TRBV27 and TRBJ1-6; D not resolved. V lost 0 bases, J lost 13 bases, and 13 bases lay in between. The CDR3 loop spans 14 amino acids. Germline V CDR1 and CDR2: MNHEY, SMNVEV (reference sequence). CDR3 sequence reads: CASSLSSTGDPLHF. The CDR3, as DNA: TGTGCCAGCAGTTTATCGTCTACCGGGGATCCCCTCCACTTT.

The chain links TRBV28 to TRBJ1-1; D perhaps matches TRBD1 (6 bases). The CDR3 covers 14 residues. Trimming pared 6 bases from V and 3 bases from J, leaving 14 bases between. The germline CDR1 and CDR2 sequences are MDHEN and SYDVKM. As DNA, the CDR3 is TGTGCCAGCAGCCTGGGGGGGCTGCACACTGAAGCTTTCTTT. Protein product: CASSLGGLHTEAFF.